This is a list of T cell receptor beta chains from one sample in a study of T cell responses to AZD1222 COVID-19 vaccine. Produced via immunoSEQ multiplex PCR; TCRdb's table is partial and in-frame only. The sample lists 90,000 to 100,000 clones, more than 85% occurring once. The starting material was peripheral blood, obtained on day 0 of AZD1222 vaccination. These receptors all come from an adult in good health. CDR3s include the opening cysteine and the closing phenylalanine or tryptophan. A D gene is named only where the DNA matches it firmly. Clone size is shown for a subset of rows, as once, few, many or a class of expanded clone.

V gene: TRBV18
J gene: TRBJ1-4
clone size: NA
D gene: TRBD1
CDR3 protein: CASGQGATNEKLFF
CDR3 DNA: TGTGCCAGCGGACAGGGAGCAACTAATGAAAAACTGTTTTTT

V gene: TRBV18
J gene: TRBJ2-7
clone size: few
D gene: NA
CDR3 protein: CASSRSSGSGSYEQYF
CDR3 DNA: TGTGCCAGCTCACGATCGAGCGGTTCAGGGTCCTACGAGCAGTACTTC

V gene: TRBV7-2
J gene: TRBJ2-2
clone size: once
D gene: NA
CDR3 protein: CASSPGLGGTGGELFF
CDR3 DNA: TGTGCCAGCAGCCCTGGACTAGGGGGAACGGGCGGGGAGCTGTTTTTT

V gene: TRBV4-2
J gene: TRBJ2-3
clone size: NA
D gene: NA
CDR3 protein: CASSQGSVRSSTDTQYF
CDR3 DNA: TGTGCCAGCAGCCAAGGGTCTGTCAGATCTAGCACAGATACGCAGTATTTT

V gene: TRBV28
J gene: TRBJ2-7
clone size: NA
D gene: NA
CDR3 protein: CASSGRQEVYEQYF
CDR3 DNA: TGTGCCAGCAGTGGACGACAGGAGGTATACGAGCAGTACTTC

V gene: TRBV18
J gene: TRBJ1-6
clone size: NA
D gene: NA
CDR3 protein: CASSPTREFHNSPLHF
CDR3 DNA: TGTGCCAGCTCACCTACTCGGGAGTTCCATAATTCACCCCTCCACTTT

V gene: TRBV19
J gene: TRBJ1-5
clone size: NA
D gene: NA
CDR3 protein: CASSIGTDQPQHF
CDR3 DNA: TGTGCCAGTAGTATTGGGACGGATCAGCCCCAGCATTTT

V gene: TRBV3-1/TRBV3-2
J gene: TRBJ1-1
clone size: NA
D gene: NA
CDR3 protein: CASSQPGLNTEAFF
CDR3 DNA: TGTGCCAGCAGCCAGCCAGGGTTGAACACTGAAGCTTTCTTT

V gene: TRBV28
J gene: TRBJ1-5
clone size: NA
D gene: NA
CDR3 protein: CASSFVSDGNQPQHF
CDR3 DNA: TGTGCCAGCAGTTTTGTGTCCGACGGCAATCAGCCCCAGCATTTT

V gene: TRBV5-4
J gene: TRBJ2-2
clone size: NA
D gene: NA
CDR3 protein: CASWTANTGELFF
CDR3 DNA: TGTGCCAGCTGGACAGCGAACACCGGGGAGCTGTTTTTT

V gene: TRBV6-6
J gene: TRBJ1-2
clone size: NA
D gene: NA
CDR3 protein: CASSSTADGYTF
CDR3 DNA: TGTGCCAGCAGTTCGACGGCGGATGGCTACACCTTC

V gene: TRBV19
J gene: TRBJ1-2
clone size: NA
D gene: NA
CDR3 protein: CASSIVGRGPFPYGYTF
CDR3 DNA: TGTGCCAGTAGTATAGTAGGGAGGGGACCCTTTCCATATGGCTACACCTTC

V gene: TRBV7-3
J gene: TRBJ2-2
clone size: once
D gene: TRBD2
CDR3 protein: CASSPRRASGRSGTGELFF
CDR3 DNA: TGTGCCAGCAGCCCTCGCCGGGCTAGCGGGCGTTCGGGCACCGGGGAGCTGTTTTTT

V gene: TRBV18
J gene: TRBJ1-3
clone size: NA
D gene: TRBD1
CDR3 protein: CASSPPGRGHGNTIYF
CDR3 DNA: TGTGCCAGCTCACCACCGGGCAGGGGGCATGGAAACACCATATATTTT

V gene: TRBV7-9
J gene: TRBJ1-5
clone size: NA
D gene: NA
CDR3 protein: CASSPGSGLMNQPQHF
CDR3 DNA: TGTGCCAGCAGCCCCGGAAGCGGGTTGATGAATCAGCCCCAGCATTTT

V gene: TRBV19
J gene: TRBJ1-2
clone size: once
D gene: NA
CDR3 protein: CASSIGSGYTF
CDR3 DNA: TGTGCCAGTAGTATTGGGTCTGGCTACACCTTC

V gene: TRBV19
J gene: TRBJ1-2
clone size: NA
D gene: TRBD1
CDR3 protein: CASSTGTVYGYTF
CDR3 DNA: TGTGCCAGTAGTACCGGGACAGTCTATGGCTACACCTTC

V gene: TRBV6-5
J gene: TRBJ2-7
clone size: NA
D gene: TRBD2
CDR3 protein: CASSSEREAPYEQYF
CDR3 DNA: TGTGCCAGCAGCTCCGAGCGGGAGGCCCCCTACGAGCAGTACTTC

V gene: TRBV7-2
J gene: TRBJ2-7
clone size: once
D gene: TRBD1
CDR3 protein: CASSFGQGAGEQYF
CDR3 DNA: TGTGCCAGCAGCTTCGGACAGGGGGCGGGCGAGCAGTACTTC

V gene: TRBV27
J gene: TRBJ1-5
clone size: NA
D gene: TRBD1
CDR3 protein: CASSLNPTTGGRNQPQHF
CDR3 DNA: TGTGCCAGCAGTTTAAACCCCACTACAGGGGGCCGAAATCAGCCCCAGCATTTT

V gene: TRBV2
J gene: TRBJ1-3
clone size: NA
D gene: NA
CDR3 protein: CASRVDSISGNTIYF
CDR3 DNA: TGTGCCAGCAGGGTGGACTCGATCTCTGGAAACACCATATATTTT

V gene: TRBV18
J gene: TRBJ1-5
clone size: NA
D gene: NA
CDR3 protein: CASSPSDARSQPQHF
CDR3 DNA: TGTGCCAGCTCACCATCGGACGCTAGATCTCAGCCCCAGCATTTT

V gene: TRBV6-6
J gene: TRBJ1-4
clone size: NA
D gene: TRBD1
CDR3 protein: CAAAGQGHEKLFF
CDR3 DNA: TGTGCCGCAGCCGGACAGGGGCATGAAAAACTGTTTTTT

V gene: TRBV7-2
J gene: TRBJ2-2
clone size: NA
D gene: TRBD2
CDR3 protein: CASSSFGGANTGELFF
CDR3 DNA: TGTGCCAGCAGCTCGTTTGGGGGGGCGAACACCGGGGAGCTGTTTTTT

V gene: TRBV7-2
J gene: TRBJ2-1
clone size: NA
D gene: TRBD2
CDR3 protein: CASSSGLGGYNEQFF
CDR3 DNA: TGTGCCAGCAGCTCGGGACTAGGGGGCTACAATGAGCAGTTCTTC

V gene: TRBV11-3
J gene: TRBJ2-1
clone size: NA
D gene: TRBD1
CDR3 protein: CASSLTGTGGYNEQFF
CDR3 DNA: TGTGCCAGCAGCTTAACCGGGACAGGGGGTTACAATGAGCAGTTCTTC

V gene: TRBV12-3/TRBV12-4
J gene: TRBJ2-3
clone size: NA
D gene: TRBD2
CDR3 protein: CASWGGLGTQYF
CDR3 DNA: TGTGCCTCCTGGGGGGGTTTAGGTACGCAGTATTTT

V gene: TRBV7-2
J gene: TRBJ2-7
clone size: NA
D gene: NA
CDR3 protein: CASSPSLGRSYEQYF
CDR3 DNA: TGTGCCAGCAGCCCTAGTTTGGGGCGCTCCTACGAGCAGTACTTC

V gene: TRBV6-5
J gene: TRBJ2-7
clone size: NA
D gene: NA
CDR3 protein: CASSYSSRGSYEQYF
CDR3 DNA: TGTGCCAGCAGTTACTCGAGCAGGGGTTCCTACGAGCAGTACTTC

V gene: TRBV10-3
J gene: TRBJ2-7
clone size: NA
D gene: NA
CDR3 protein: CAIRGSTVYEQYF
CDR3 DNA: TGTGCCATCAGGGGAAGTACGGTCTACGAGCAGTACTTC

V gene: TRBV20-1
J gene: TRBJ2-5
clone size: NA
D gene: NA
CDR3 protein: CSARKETQYF
CDR3 DNA: TGCAGTGCCAGAAAAGAGACCCAGTACTTC

V gene: TRBV4-3
J gene: TRBJ2-3
clone size: NA
D gene: TRBD2
CDR3 protein: CASSQEGGREGTADTQYF
CDR3 DNA: TGCGCCAGCAGCCAAGAAGGAGGGCGGGAGGGCACCGCAGATACGCAGTATTTT

V gene: TRBV28
J gene: TRBJ2-7
clone size: NA
D gene: NA
CDR3 protein: CASSPSEASASYEQYF
CDR3 DNA: TGTGCCAGCAGTCCCTCTGAGGCATCGGCCTCCTACGAGCAGTACTTC

V gene: TRBV6-5
J gene: TRBJ1-6
clone size: NA
D gene: NA
CDR3 protein: CASSYGLRAGGLHF
CDR3 DNA: TGTGCCAGCAGTTACGGTCTTCGGGCAGGTGGACTCCACTTT

V gene: TRBV3-1/TRBV3-2
J gene: TRBJ2-1
clone size: NA
D gene: TRBD2
CDR3 protein: CASSQVPQREWNEQFF
CDR3 DNA: TGTGCCAGCAGCCAAGTCCCCCAGCGGGAGTGGAATGAGCAGTTCTTC

V gene: TRBV18
J gene: TRBJ1-3
clone size: once
D gene: NA
CDR3 protein: CASSLIQGNTIYF
CDR3 DNA: TGTGCCAGCTCACTAATACAGGGAAACACCATATATTTT

V gene: TRBV18
J gene: TRBJ1-2
clone size: NA
D gene: TRBD1
CDR3 protein: CASSPSRDRGPANYGYTF
CDR3 DNA: TGTGCCAGCTCACCGTCCCGGGACAGGGGGCCAGCTAACTATGGCTACACCTTC

V gene: TRBV28
J gene: TRBJ2-3
clone size: once
D gene: TRBD2
CDR3 protein: CASTLAGGITDTQYF
CDR3 DNA: TGTGCCAGCACCCTAGCGGGGGGAATCACAGATACGCAGTATTTT

V gene: TRBV5-1
J gene: TRBJ1-4
clone size: once
D gene: TRBD1
CDR3 protein: CASSSGTATYEKLFF
CDR3 DNA: TGCGCCAGCAGCTCCGGGACAGCGACCTATGAAAAACTGTTTTTT

V gene: TRBV5-1
J gene: TRBJ2-1
clone size: NA
D gene: NA
CDR3 protein: CASSLTGSYNEQFF
CDR3 DNA: TGCGCCAGCAGCTTGACAGGATCCTACAATGAGCAGTTCTTC

V gene: TRBV6-2/TRBV6-3
J gene: TRBJ2-7
clone size: NA
D gene: NA
CDR3 protein: CASSQGGPPSSYEQYF
CDR3 DNA: TGTGCCAGCAGTCAAGGGGGACCTCCGAGCTCCTACGAGCAGTACTTC

V gene: TRBV9
J gene: TRBJ2-5
clone size: NA
D gene: TRBD2
CDR3 protein: CASSRAGVGGQETQYF
CDR3 DNA: TGTGCCAGCAGCAGAGCGGGAGTAGGGGGCCAAGAGACCCAGTACTTC